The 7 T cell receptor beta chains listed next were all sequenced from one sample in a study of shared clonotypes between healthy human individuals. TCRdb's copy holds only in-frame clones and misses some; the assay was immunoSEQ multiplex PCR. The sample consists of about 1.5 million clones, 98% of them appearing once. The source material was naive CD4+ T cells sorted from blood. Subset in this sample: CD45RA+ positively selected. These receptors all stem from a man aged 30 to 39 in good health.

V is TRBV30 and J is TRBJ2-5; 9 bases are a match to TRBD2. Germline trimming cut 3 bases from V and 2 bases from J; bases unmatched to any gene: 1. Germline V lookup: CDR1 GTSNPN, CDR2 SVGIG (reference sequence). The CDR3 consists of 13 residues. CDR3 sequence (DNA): TGTGCCTGGAGGACTAGCGGACAAGAGACCCAGTACTTC. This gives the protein CAWRTSGQETQYF.

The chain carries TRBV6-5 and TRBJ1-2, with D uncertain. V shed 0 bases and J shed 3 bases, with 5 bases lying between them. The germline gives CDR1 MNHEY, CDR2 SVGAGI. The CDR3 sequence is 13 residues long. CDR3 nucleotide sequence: TGTGCCAGCAGTTACTCGAGGGACTATGGCTACACCTTC. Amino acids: CASSYSRDYGYTF.

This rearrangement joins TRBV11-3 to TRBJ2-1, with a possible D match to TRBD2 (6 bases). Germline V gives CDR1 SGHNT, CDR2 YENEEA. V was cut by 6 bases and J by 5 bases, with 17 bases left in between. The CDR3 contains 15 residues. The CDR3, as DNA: TGTGCCAGCAGTCCCTGCGGGACGCCTAACAATGAGCAGTTCTTC. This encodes CASSPCGTPNNEQFF. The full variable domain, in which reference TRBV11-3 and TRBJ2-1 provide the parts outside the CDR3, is EAGVVQSPRYKIIEKKQPVAFWCNPISGHNTLYWYLQNLGQGPELLIRYENEEAVDDSQLPKDRFSAERLKGVDSTLKIQPAELGDSAVYLCASSPCGTPNNEQFFGPGTRLTVL.

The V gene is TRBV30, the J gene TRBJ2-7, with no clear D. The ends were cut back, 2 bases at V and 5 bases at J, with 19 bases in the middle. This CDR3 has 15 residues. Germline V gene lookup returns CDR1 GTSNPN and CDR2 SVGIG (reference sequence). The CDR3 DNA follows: TGTGCCTGGAGTCCGCCTCCCCCCGGAGCTCACGAGCAGTACTTC. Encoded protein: CAWSPPPPGAHEQYF.

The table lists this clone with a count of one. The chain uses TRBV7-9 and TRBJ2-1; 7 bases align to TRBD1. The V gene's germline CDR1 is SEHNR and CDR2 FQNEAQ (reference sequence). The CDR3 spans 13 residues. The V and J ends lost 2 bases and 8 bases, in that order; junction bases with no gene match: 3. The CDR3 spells CASSLTGVDEQFF. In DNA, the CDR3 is TGTGCCAGCAGCTTAACAGGGGTGGATGAGCAGTTCTTC.

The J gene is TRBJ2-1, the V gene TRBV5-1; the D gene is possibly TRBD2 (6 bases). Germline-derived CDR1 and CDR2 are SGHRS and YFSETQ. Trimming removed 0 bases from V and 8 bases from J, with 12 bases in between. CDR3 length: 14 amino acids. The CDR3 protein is CASSLGSGDDEQFF. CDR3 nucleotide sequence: TGCGCCAGCAGCTTGGGTTCGGGGGACGATGAGCAGTTCTTC.

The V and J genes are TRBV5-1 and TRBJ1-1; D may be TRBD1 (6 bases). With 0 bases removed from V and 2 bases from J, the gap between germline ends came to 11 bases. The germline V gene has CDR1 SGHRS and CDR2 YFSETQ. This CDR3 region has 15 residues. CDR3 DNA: TGCGCCAGCAGCTTGGTGGGAGGGGGAAACACTGAAGCTTTCTTT. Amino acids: CASSLVGGGNTEAFF.